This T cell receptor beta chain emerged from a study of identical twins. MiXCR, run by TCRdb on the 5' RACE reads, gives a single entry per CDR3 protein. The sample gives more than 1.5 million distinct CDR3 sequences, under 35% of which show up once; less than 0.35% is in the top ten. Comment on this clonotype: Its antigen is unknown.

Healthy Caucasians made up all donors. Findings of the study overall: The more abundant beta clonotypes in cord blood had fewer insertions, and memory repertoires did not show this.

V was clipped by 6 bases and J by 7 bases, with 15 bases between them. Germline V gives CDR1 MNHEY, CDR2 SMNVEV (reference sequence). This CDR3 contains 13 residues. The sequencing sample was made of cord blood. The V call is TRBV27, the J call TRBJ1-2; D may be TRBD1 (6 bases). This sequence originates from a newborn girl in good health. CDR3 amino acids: CASSWTVLSGYTF. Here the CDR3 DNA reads TGTGCCAGCAGCTGGACAGTTCTAAGTGGCTACACCTTC.